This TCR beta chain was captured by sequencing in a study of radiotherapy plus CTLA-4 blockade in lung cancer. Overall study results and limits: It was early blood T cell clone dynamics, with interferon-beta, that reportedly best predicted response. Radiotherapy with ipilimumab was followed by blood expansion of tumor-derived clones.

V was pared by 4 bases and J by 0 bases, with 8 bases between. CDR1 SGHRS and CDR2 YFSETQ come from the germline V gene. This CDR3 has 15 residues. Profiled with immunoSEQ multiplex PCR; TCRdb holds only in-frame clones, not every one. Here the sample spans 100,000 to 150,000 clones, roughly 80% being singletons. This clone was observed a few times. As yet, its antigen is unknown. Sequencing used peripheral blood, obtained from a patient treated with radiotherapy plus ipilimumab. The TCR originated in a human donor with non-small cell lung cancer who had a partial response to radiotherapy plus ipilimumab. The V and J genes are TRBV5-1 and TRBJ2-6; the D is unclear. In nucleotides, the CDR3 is TGCGCCAGCAGCACAGAACTCTCTGGGGCCAACGTCCTGACTTTC. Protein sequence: CASSTELSGANVLTF.